These 16 T cell receptor beta chains share one sample of origin, sequenced in a study. A single record per CDR3 protein comes from TCRdb applying MiXCR to the RT-PCR reads. The data contain more than 550,000 distinct CDR3 sequences, 14% of them seen just once; the ten biggest clones take up 3% to 4.5%. Specimen: memory CD4+ T cells from blood. The origin of the receptors is a female donor in good health, serving as a healthy control.

There are a few counts of this clonotype. The chain is built from TRBV5-6 and TRBJ1-1; tentatively, D is TRBD1 (5 bases). Germline V gene lookup returns CDR1 SGHDT and CDR2 YYEEEE. There are 16 residues in the CDR3. Deletions cut 0 bases from V and 2 bases from J, with 14 bases between. The CDR3 loop reads CASSLVSGLGNTEAFF. For the CDR3, the DNA is TGTGCCAGCAGCTTGGTTTCAGGGCTGGGTAACACTGAAGCTTTCTTT.

In this sample, this clonotype turned up a few times. This rearrangement joins TRBV24-1 to TRBJ1-1; D remains unclear. This CDR3 comprises 14 residues. Germline lookup yields CDR1 KGHDR and CDR2 SFDVKD. Deletions cut 6 bases from V and 4 bases from J, with 14 bases between. CDR3 nucleotide sequence: TGTGCCACCAGTAGAGGGATCGTGGTCACTGAAGCTTTCTTT. It codes for CATSRGIVVTEAFF.

This chain uses TRBV3-1 with TRBJ2-5, with D possibly TRBD2 on 6 matching bases. V shed 8 bases and J shed 3 bases, with 16 bases lying between them. CDR1 and CDR2 (germline): LGHDT, YNNKEL (reference sequence). The CDR3 sequence is 14 residues long. The CDR3 is CASRPRGNKETQYF. In DNA form, the CDR3 reads TGTGCCAGCCGACCTCGCGGGAACAAAGAGACCCAGTACTTC.

The table lists this clonotype with a few counts. The chain recombines TRBV15 with TRBJ1-4, with D unresolved. Germline V CDR1 and CDR2: LNHNV, YYDKDF (reference sequence). V was trimmed by 6 bases and J by 4 bases, leaving 9 bases between them. The CDR3 consists of 13 residues. The CDR3 reads CATRNGYNEKLFF. Here the CDR3 DNA reads TGTGCCACCAGGAACGGGTATAATGAAAAACTGTTTTTT.

This clonotype was picked up many times. The chain uses TRBV29-1 and TRBJ2-1; 11 bases align to TRBD2. CDR1 is SQVTM, CDR2 ANQGSEA, per germline. CDR3 length: 15 amino acids. V was pared by 4 bases and J by 4 bases, with 6 bases of the junction left unmatched. The CDR3 bases are TGCAGCGTTGGAGCCGGGACTAGCGGTTACAATGAGCAGTTCTTC. Translating it yields CSVGAGTSGYNEQFF.

CDR3: CASSPTRTSGQETQYF. CDR3 in DNA: TGTGCCAGCTCACCTACCCGGACTAGCGGCCAAGAGACCCAGTACTTC. The chain links TRBV18 to TRBJ2-5; 10 bases are a match to TRBD2. Germline values: CDR1 KGHSH, CDR2 LQKENI. The CDR3 has 16 residues. Trimming removed 3 bases from V and 1 base from J; junction bases left unmatched: 5.

V is TRBV20-1 and J is TRBJ2-3; 7 bases match TRBD2. Germline V gene data show CDR1 as DFQATT and CDR2 as SNEGSKA (reference sequence). The length of the CDR3 is 13 residues. With 4 bases clipped from V and 3 bases from J, the junction kept 4 bases outside the gene matches. The CDR3 is CSAKTSMTDTQYF. In DNA, the CDR3 is TGCAGTGCTAAGACTAGCATGACAGATACGCAGTATTTT.

This clonotype was counted ten times or more. This chain uses TRBV20-1 with TRBJ2-2; 9 bases line up with TRBD1. CDR3 length equals 15 residues. J gave up 0 bases and V 6 bases, and 5 bases lay outside the gene matches. Germline V CDR1 and CDR2: DFQATT, SNEGSKA (reference sequence). The CDR3 DNA reads TGCAGTGCCCCCACAGGGGGCGCGAACACCGGGGAGCTGTTTTTT. Translation: CSAPTGGANTGELFF.

This clonotype occurred a few times. This chain links TRBV20-1 with TRBJ2-6; unclear D gene. In germline, CDR1 is DFQATT, CDR2 SNEGSKA (reference sequence). This CDR3 region has 19 residues. The V and J ends lost 0 bases and 0 bases respectively, with 18 bases between them. The CDR3 DNA follows: TGCAGTGCTAGAGAAGAGAAATTCGATACCTTCTCTGGGGCCAACGTCCTGACTTTC. It specifies CSAREEKFDTFSGANVLTF.

The chain carries TRBV18 and TRBJ1-5; 10 bases map to TRBD1. Per the germline V gene, CDR1 is KGHSH and CDR2 is LQKENI. V trimming: 3 bases; J trimming: 6 bases; junction bases outside the gene matches: 5. The CDR3 length is 15 residues. In DNA, the CDR3 is TGTGCCAGCTCACCGGGACAGGGGAGACCTCAGCCCCAGCATTTT. It codes for CASSPGQGRPQPQHF.

This clonotype was picked up a small number of times. CDR3 DNA: TGCAGCGTCGGACAGGGCGATGAAGCTTTCTTT. Translated, it gives CSVGQGDEAFF. The V call is TRBV29-1, the J call TRBJ1-1; 8 bases are shared with TRBD1. Germline V lookup: CDR1 SQVTM, CDR2 ANQGSEA. The ends lost 6 bases at V and 7 bases at J; junction bases unmatched: 4. The CDR3 length is 11 residues. Full variable domain (missing parts from reference TRBV29-1 and TRBJ1-1): SAVISQKPSRDICQRGTSLTIQCQVDSQVTMMFWYRQQPGQSLTLIATANQGSEATYESGFVIDKFPISRPNLTFSTLTVSNMSPEDSSIYLCSVGQGDEAFFGQGTRLTVV.

The genes are TRBV28 and TRBJ2-1; possibly TRBD1 for D (7 bases). The CDR3 spans 16 residues. CDR1 and CDR2 (germline): MDHEN, SYDVKM. V was cut by 6 bases and J by 2 bases, with 17 bases left in between. The CDR3 loop reads CASSPGGRGAYNEQFF. In nucleotides, the CDR3 is TGTGCCAGCAGCCCCGGAGGCAGGGGGGCCTACAATGAGCAGTTCTTC. The complete variable domain, with remaining parts taken from reference TRBV28 and TRBJ2-1, reads DVKVTQSSRYLVKRTGEKVFLECVQDMDHENMFWYRQDPGLGLRLIYFSYDVKMKEKGDIPEGYSVSREKKERFSLILESASTNQTSMYLCASSPGGRGAYNEQFFGPGTRLTVL.

This clonotype was found many times. The chain recombines TRBV3-1 with TRBJ2-1; tentative D call: TRBD1 (5 bases). This CDR3 comprises 13 residues. Per the germline V gene, CDR1 is LGHDT and CDR2 is YNNKEL (reference sequence). V lost 0 bases to trimming and J lost 12 bases, with 12 bases between them. CDR3 protein: CASSQDPQGGQFF. The CDR3 DNA is TGTGCCAGCAGCCAAGATCCTCAGGGTGGGCAGTTCTTC.

The CDR3 DNA is TGTGCCAGCAGCCGTTTCCGGGACAAAGCAACAGATACGCAGTATTTT. This sequence encodes CASSRFRDKATDTQYF. The chain carries TRBV11-1 and TRBJ2-3; D possibly corresponds to TRBD1 (6 bases). Trimming removed 5 bases at V and 3 bases at J, with 18 bases between. The germline V gene encodes CDR1 SGHAT and CDR2 FQDESV (reference sequence). This CDR3 is built from 16 residues.

The rearrangement uses TRBV7-8 and TRBJ2-5; D is perhaps TRBD1 or TRBD2 (7 bases each). The V gene lost 3 bases and the J gene lost 0 bases, with 11 bases spanning the gap. This CDR3 is built from 15 residues. Germline CDR1 and CDR2: SGHVS and FQNEAQ. CDR3 residues: CASSLSGTDQETQYF. The CDR3 DNA reads as TGTGCCAGCAGCTTGAGCGGGACAGACCAAGAGACCCAGTACTTC.

CDR3 residues: CASSLVGDRGYTF. The CDR3 nucleotides read TGTGCCAGCAGCTTAGTTGGGGACCGGGGCTACACCTTC. The gene calls are TRBV7-9 and TRBJ1-2, with a tentative D call TRBD1 (5 bases). There are 13 residues in the CDR3. Trimming removed 1 base from V and 8 bases from J, with 11 bases in between. The germline gives CDR1 SEHNR, CDR2 FQNEAQ (reference sequence).